Below, one T cell receptor (beta chain) is given with its context. Antigen specificity is unknown. This record belongs to a study of radiotherapy plus CTLA-4 blockade in lung cancer. Study summary: Among patients, about 20% showed objective responses, and 31% had disease control.

This CDR3 region has 13 residues. Trimming left V 5 bases short and J 8 bases short, with 15 bases between. Germline V gene data show CDR1 as MDHEN and CDR2 as SYDVKM. Method: immunoSEQ multiplex PCR; TCRdb's copy keeps in-frame clones and lacks some. The data show some 60,000 clones, with 70% to 80% seen just once and roughly 4% held by the top ten. Overall study results and limits: TCR clones of tumor origin grew in blood after radiotherapy plus ipilimumab. Early blood T cell clone changes and increased post-radiation serum interferon-beta were reportedly the strongest response predictors.

Participants had chemo-refractory metastatic non-small-cell lung cancer and were treated with focal radiation plus ipilimumab CTLA-4 blockade. Sequenced material: peripheral blood, taken from a patient treated with radiotherapy plus ipilimumab. The genes are TRBV28 and TRBJ1-1; maybe TRBD1 (6 bases). This TCR came from a human donor with non-small cell lung cancer who had a partial response to radiotherapy plus ipilimumab. The CDR3 DNA sequence: TGTGCCAGCAGTCTAGGGGGGGCAGCGGAAGCTTTCTTT. Protein: CASSLGGAAEAFF.